This section outlines one T cell receptor (beta chain) sequence together with its context. This clonotype was detected only a few times. Its antigen target is currently unknown. There are no base qualities to consult, and no much larger clone falls within one base. The data were obtained in a study of blood T cells in healthy people across ages (dated by TCRdb to between 2014 and 2017). In the study overall: In model experiments, roughly one uniquely barcoded TCR beta cDNA molecule per two T cells was captured by template switching. Age-related changes in TCR beta repertoire diversity were measured in the study by deep sequencing normalized with unique cDNA molecular identifiers. The donors were split into four age groups: young (average about 15 years), middle-aged (39), aged (over 55) and long-lived (under 90). Donors of different ages were randomly distributed across sequencing lanes to avoid experimental bias. Using the same blood draw, the study looked at two additional independent replicas of 1 million unique cDNA reads for two donors, one aged 18 to 30 and the other aged 80 or older. On the study overall, not on this receptor specifically: Observed TCR beta diversity correlated strongly with the percentage of naive T cells measured by flow cytometry. The long-lived group showed more naive CD4+ T cells, fewer expanded clones and increased TCR diversity than the aged group, suggesting age selection. Because profiling used bulk unsorted PBMCs, naive and antigen-experienced compartments could not be compared conclusively. As age increased, observed TCR beta diversity per million T cells dropped in a roughly linear way, and a significant reduction was already evident by age 40. Estimates of total diversity based on one million sequenced T cells were considered lower bounds and underestimates. Because donor CMV infection status was unknown, age-related changes in expanded clonotypes were potentially confounded.

Systemically healthy Caucasian individuals from Russia, approximately 39 in total and aged about 6 to 95 years, were included as donors. Each donor gave 9 to 10 milliliters of peripheral blood, collected into EDTA-treated Vacutainer tubes. Ficoll-Paque density-gradient centrifugation was used to isolate PBMCs, with at least 6.5 million per sample. Total RNA was extracted from PBMCs with Trizol reagent, with at least 6 micrograms obtained per sample. The percentages of naive CD45RAhigh/CD27high T cells were determined by flow cytometry on a PBMC aliquot from every donor. Libraries came from 5' RACE. Reads for this sample came from an Illumina HiSeq 2500. A second PCR of roughly 7 to 11 cycles was run with a J-beta primer mix and a sample-barcoded 5' primer. A unique molecular identifier was introduced onto each TCR beta cDNA molecule by a template-switch 5' adaptor carrying 12 random nucleotides. At least 3 million CDR3-containing paired-end reads were obtained from each sample. All of the RNA was converted into first-strand cDNA using the Mint cDNA synthesis kit, with a TRBC-specific oligonucleotide serving as the primer. After uracil-DNA glycosylase treatment, a first 18-cycle PCR used universal primers M1SS and BC2_uni_R on all cDNA. Regarding the original processing steps: Normalization of each sample was performed by random selection of 1 million high-quality reads, each carrying a distinct molecular identifier. Instead of being binned into consensus sequences, reads with shared molecular identifiers were discarded. MiTCR, with a Q25 quality threshold and the strictest error-elimination algorithm, was used for CDR3 identification, clonotype clustering and error correction. A nonparametric unseen species model using Euler transformation provided a lower-bound estimate of total TCR beta diversity. The public sequencing data were trimmed at Q25 with fastp and processed into clonotypes with MiXCR by TCRdb, which kept only in-frame beta chains. Records with the same CDR3 protein are collapsed into one entry carrying the most frequent genes and DNA. These V and J calls originate from TCRdb's pipeline instead of the authors' own analysis. A total of about 570,000 distinct CDR3 sequences appear in this sample, 25% to 30% of them only once. In total, the top ten clones hold roughly 20% of the sample.

The germline ends are 13 bases apart after V is trimmed by 5 bases and J by 5 bases. Taken from cysteine to phenylalanine, the CDR3 has 13 residues. This entry keeps only the CDR3 DNA: 39 bases, framed from base 1. CDR1 MRHNA and CDR2 SNTAGT are derived from the germline V gene. The material sequenced was blood. The origin of this receptor is a woman in her 70s in good health. The chain uses TRBV6-4 and TRBJ2-7; TRBD2 might be the D gene, on 5 matching bases. This receptor carries the CDR3 CASSPGMSNEQYF. The base sequence is TGTGCCAGCAGTCCCGGGATGTCAAACGAGCAGTACTTC.